This entry is about one T cell receptor beta chain. Its target is unknown. The data originate from a study of OX40 agonist ivuxolimab in advanced cancers. Across the study: Of the participants, under 50% had some prior anti-PD-1, anti-PD-L1 or anti-CTLA-4 therapy, which was allowed. Among those treated, three patients had partial responses, one with hepatocellular carcinoma and two with cutaneous melanoma.

The germline gives CDR1 SNHLY, CDR2 FYNNEI. Trimming left V 1 base short and J 3 bases short, with 10 bases between. The CDR3 length is 15 residues. Assay used: immunoSEQ multiplex PCR; TCRdb lists only in-frame clones, some missing. The table shows about 22,000 clones, with around 77% occurring only once. Study findings and constraints: Expanded clones were, on average, more numerous in CD8+ T cells than in CD4+. Those patients achieving a partial response at 0.1-3.0 mg/kg showed among the lowest clonal expansion.

This sequence was found in an adult with an advanced solid tumor such as melanoma, head and neck, liver or kidney cancer. This chain links TRBV2 with TRBJ1-3; D is ambiguous. Material: CD4+ or CD8+ T cells sorted from blood, obtained in a trial of the OX40 agonist ivuxolimab. This CDR3 is CASSEDLGDGNTIYF. Here the CDR3 DNA reads TGTGCCAGCAGTGAAGACCTCGGGGATGGAAACACCATATATTTT.